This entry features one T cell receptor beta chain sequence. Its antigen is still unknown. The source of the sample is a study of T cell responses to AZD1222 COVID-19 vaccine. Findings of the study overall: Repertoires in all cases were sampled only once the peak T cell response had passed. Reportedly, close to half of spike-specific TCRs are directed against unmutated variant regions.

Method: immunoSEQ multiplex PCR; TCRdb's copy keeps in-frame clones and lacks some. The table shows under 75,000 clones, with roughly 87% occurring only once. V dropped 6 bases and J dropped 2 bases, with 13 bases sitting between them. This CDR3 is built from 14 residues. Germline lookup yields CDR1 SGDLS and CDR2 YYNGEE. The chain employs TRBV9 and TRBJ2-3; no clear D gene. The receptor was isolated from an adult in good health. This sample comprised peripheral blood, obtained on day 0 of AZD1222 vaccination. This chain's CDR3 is CASNHGLITDTQYF. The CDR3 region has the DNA TGTGCCAGCAACCACGGGCTAATCACAGATACGCAGTATTTT.